This entry concerns a single T cell receptor beta chain. These data come from a study of blood T cell repertoires in COVID-19. Repertoires were generated with immunoSEQ multiplex PCR, while TCRdb's copy carries only in-frame clones and drops some. Here the sample spans about 370,000 clones, 85% to 90% being singletons. There are 13 residues in the CDR3. Germline CDR1 SGDLS, CDR2 YYNGEE. The V end was cut by 3 bases, the J end by 4 bases, with 11 bases between. Two negative PCRs, clearance, or symptom resolution were required of recovered Cohort 3 donors. The rearrangement joins TRBV9 to TRBJ2-7, with a weak D call TRBD1 (6 bases). The clonotype was recovered from a man aged 18 to 29 who had recovered from COVID-19. The sequenced sample was PBMCs or T cells enriched from blood (not recorded which). CDR3 nucleotides: TGTGCCAGCAGCGGACTACAGGGTTACGAGCAGTACTTC. This gives the protein CASSGLQGYEQYF.